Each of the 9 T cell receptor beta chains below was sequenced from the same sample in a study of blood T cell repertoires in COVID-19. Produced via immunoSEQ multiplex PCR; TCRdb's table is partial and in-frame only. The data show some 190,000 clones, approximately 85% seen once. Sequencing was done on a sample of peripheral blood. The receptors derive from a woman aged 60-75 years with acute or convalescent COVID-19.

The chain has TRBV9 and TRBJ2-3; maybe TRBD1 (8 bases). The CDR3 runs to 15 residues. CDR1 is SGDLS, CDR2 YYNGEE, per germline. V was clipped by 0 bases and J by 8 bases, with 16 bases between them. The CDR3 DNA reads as TGTGCCAGCAGCGTAGGGCGACAGGGGAGGGGTACGCAGTATTTT. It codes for CASSVGRQGRGTQYF.

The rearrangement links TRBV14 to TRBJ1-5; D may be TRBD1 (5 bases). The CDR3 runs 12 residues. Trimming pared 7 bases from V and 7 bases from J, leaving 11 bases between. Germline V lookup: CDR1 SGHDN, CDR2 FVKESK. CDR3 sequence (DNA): TGTGCCAGCACAAGGGGTAGGCAGCCCCAGCATTTT. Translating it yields CASTRGRQPQHF. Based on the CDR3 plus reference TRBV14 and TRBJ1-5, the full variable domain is EAGVTQFPSHSVIEKGQTVTLRCDPISGHDNLYWYRRVMGKEIKFLLHFVKESKQDESGMPNNRFLAERTGGTYSTLKVQPAELEDSGVYFCASTRGRQPQHFGDGTRLSIL.

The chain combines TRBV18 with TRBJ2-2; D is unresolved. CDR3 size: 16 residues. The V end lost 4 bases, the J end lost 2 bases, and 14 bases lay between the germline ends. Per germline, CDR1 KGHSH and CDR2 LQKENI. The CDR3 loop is CASSRTSISNTGELFF. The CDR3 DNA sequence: TGTGCCAGCTCACGCACGTCCATAAGCAACACCGGGGAGCTGTTTTTT.

This CDR3 reads CASSLPGGTNEKLFF. As DNA, the CDR3 is TGTGCCAGCAGTTTACCCGGTGGAACTAATGAAAAACTGTTTTTT. This chain joins TRBV28 and TRBJ1-4; D call uncertain. The germline V gene has CDR1 MDHEN and CDR2 SYDVKM. CDR3 length: 15 residues. Deletions cut 2 bases from V and 1 base from J, with 8 bases between.

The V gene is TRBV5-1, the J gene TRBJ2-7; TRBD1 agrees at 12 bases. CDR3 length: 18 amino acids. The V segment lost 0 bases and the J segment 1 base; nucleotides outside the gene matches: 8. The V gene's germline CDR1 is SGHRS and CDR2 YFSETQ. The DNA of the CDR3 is TGCGCCAGCAGCTTGGCTGGTGGGGGACAGGGGGCATCCTACGAGCAGTACTTC. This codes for CASSLAGGGQGASYEQYF.

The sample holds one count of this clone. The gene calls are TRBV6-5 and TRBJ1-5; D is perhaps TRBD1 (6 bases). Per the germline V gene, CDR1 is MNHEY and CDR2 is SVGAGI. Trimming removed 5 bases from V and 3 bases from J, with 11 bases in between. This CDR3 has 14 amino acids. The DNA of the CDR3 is TGTGCCAGCAGTCCCTACAGGGACAATCAGCCCCAGCATTTT. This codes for CASSPYRDNQPQHF.

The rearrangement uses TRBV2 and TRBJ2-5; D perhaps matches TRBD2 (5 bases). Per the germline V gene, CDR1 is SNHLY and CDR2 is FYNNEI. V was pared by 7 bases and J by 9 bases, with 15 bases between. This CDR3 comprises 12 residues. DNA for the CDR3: TGTGCCAGCACCGGAGAGGGCCGAGCCCAGTACTTC. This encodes CASTGEGRAQYF.

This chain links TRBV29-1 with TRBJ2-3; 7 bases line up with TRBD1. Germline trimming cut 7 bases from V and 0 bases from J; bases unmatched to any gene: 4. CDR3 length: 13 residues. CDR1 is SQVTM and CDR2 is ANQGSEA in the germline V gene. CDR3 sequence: CSAQQGSTDTQYF. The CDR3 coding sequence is TGCAGCGCCCAACAGGGGAGCACAGATACGCAGTATTTT.

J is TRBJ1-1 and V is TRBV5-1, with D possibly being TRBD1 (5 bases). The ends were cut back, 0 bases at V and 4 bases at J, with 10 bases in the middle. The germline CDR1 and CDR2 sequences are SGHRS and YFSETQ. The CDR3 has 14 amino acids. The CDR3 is CASSLVGVATEAFF. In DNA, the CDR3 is TGCGCCAGCAGCTTGGTAGGGGTGGCCACTGAAGCTTTCTTT.